This T cell receptor (beta chain) came from a study of spatial heterogeneity in lung cancer. For the study at large: Detection of beta-chain sequences consistently exceeded that of alpha-chain sequences. Across tumor regions, counts of TCR transcripts showed a strong correlation with a T cell module score derived from matched bulk RNA-seq.

Findings of the study overall: Nonsynonymous mutation counts, ubiquitous and regional, were tracked by the respective counts of ubiquitous and regional expanded TCRs. Counts of expanded intratumoral alpha and beta TCRs tracked tumor mutation counts.

In TCRdb, the 5' RACE reads were re-called with MiXCR into one record per CDR3 protein. This table holds 9,500 or so distinct CDR3 sequences, around 15% found once. This clonotype was recorded at least ten times. Its specificity is not known. Time point: sample taken at primary tumor resection. The donors were 72 patients with non-small cell lung cancer that was early-stage and untreated. The V end lost 3 bases, the J end lost 2 bases, and 25 bases lay between the germline ends. This CDR3 has 19 residues. The chain employs TRBV12-3 or TRBV12-4 and TRBJ2-5, with D maybe TRBD2 (5 bases). The origin of this receptor is a male donor with early-stage non-small cell lung cancer. Source: lung tumor tissue, taken at surgery. CDR3 nucleotide sequence: TGTGCCAGCAGTTTCCGGGGTAAAGGGTTAGTCGGGGTTCAAGAGACCCAGTACTTC. It encodes CASSFRGKGLVGVQETQYF.